This T cell receptor beta chain originates from a study of regulatory T cells in long-lasting Graves disease. The sample's time point: newly diagnosed GD, antithyroid drugs for less than 3 months. Making the TCR library involved RNA that had been extracted from PBMCs. Study outcomes and limitations: Only a small sample size was used, which may have cut accuracy.

Regarding this clonotype: The antigen is undetermined. A far larger clone lies a single base away; this is likely a read error.

This CDR3 spans 14 amino acids. Germline CDR1 SGHAT, CDR2 FQNNGV. The trim removed 5 bases at V and 10 bases at J, leaving 9 bases unmatched. Libraries of TCR beta came from iRepertoire HTBI primers plus Arm-PCR of CDR3 regions. TCRdb redid the calling of the multiplex PCR reads with MiXCR, one entry per CDR3 protein. There are 350,000 to 500,000 distinct CDR3 sequences in the sample; about 17% occur only once, and about 10% lies in the top ten. A further study also used this sample, focusing on T cells in Graves' hyperthyroidism and ophthalmopathy. From that second work: Uncontrolled infection, other autoimmune disease, pregnancy or lactation disqualified patients from enrolment. The HTBI set primed first-round TCR CDR3 RT-PCR.

This TCR came from a young woman with Graves disease. V is TRBV11-2 and J is TRBJ2-1; 9 bases match TRBD2. The starting material was peripheral blood mononuclear cells (PBMCs), obtained at new diagnosis, from a patient treated with antithyroid drugs. The CDR3: CASSVTSGSYEQFF. CDR3 coding DNA: TGTGCCAGCAGCGTGACTAGCGGATCCTACGAGCAGTTCTTC.